Shown below are 6 T cell receptor beta chains from a single sample sequenced in a study of CXCR3-negative and CXCR3-positive naive CD8 T cells. Via 5' RACE with UMI labels, TRB cDNA libraries were prepared. TCRdb reprocessed the 5' RACE reads and reports one entry per CDR3 protein, with no DNA. The table lists about 80,000 distinct CDR3 sequences. Material: naive CXCR3- CD8+ T cells from blood. Subset here: CD45RO-CCR7+CD27+CD95- naive CD8+ T cells lacking CXCR3 (TNR3-). The receptors were gathered from a human donor in good health. Some clones in this sample may be carry-over from other donors' samples.

This chain links TRBV7-9 with TRBJ2-1. Germline CDR1 is SEHNR and CDR2 is FQNEAQ (reference sequence). The CDR3 runs to 14 residues. Here the CDR3 reads CASSYKVGYNEQFF. Looking up the rest from reference TRBV7-9 and TRBJ2-1 gives the full variable domain: DTGVSQNPRHKITKRGQNVTFRCDPISEHNRLYWYRQTLGQGPEFLTYFQNEAQLEKSRLLSDRFSAERPKGSFSTLEIQRTEQGDSAMYLCASSYKVGYNEQFFGPGTRLTVL.

The genes are TRBV2 and TRBJ2-3; TCRdb designates TRBD2, a call that cannot be tested without DNA. This CDR3 region has 15 residues. The germline V gene encodes CDR1 SNHLY and CDR2 FYNNEI. The CDR3 sequence is CASTSGGAGADTQYF.

The chain links TRBV21-1 to TRBJ2-7; the D call from TCRdb, TRBD2, cannot be confirmed without DNA. TRBV21-1 is deemed a pseudogene. This CDR3 comprises 14 residues. CDR3 in amino acids: CASSTLGHSYEQYF.

The rearrangement joins TRBV7-9 to TRBJ2-1; TCRdb lists TRBD1, though no DNA is available to test this call. This CDR3 is 15 amino acids long. Germline assignment: CDR1 SEHNR and CDR2 FQNEAQ (reference sequence). This CDR3 is CASSPMTGEYNEQFF.

This rearrangement joins TRBV19 to TRBJ2-1; TCRdb reports TRBD2, a call that lacks DNA to check it against. The CDR3 loop spans 13 amino acids. The germline V gene encodes CDR1 LNHDA and CDR2 SQIVND (reference sequence). CDR3: CASSDYSYNEQFF. Full variable domain (outside the CDR3, taken from reference TRBV19 and TRBJ2-1): DGGITQSPKYLFRKEGQNVTLSCEQNLNHDAMYWYRQDPGQGLRLIYYSQIVNDFQKGDIAEGYSVSREKKESFPLTVTSAQKNPTAFYLCASSDYSYNEQFFGPGTRLTVL.

The rearrangement uses TRBV5-1 and TRBJ2-7; no DNA is available, so the TRBD2 call from TCRdb remains unchecked. Germline values: CDR1 SGHRS, CDR2 YFSETQ. CDR3 length: 15 residues. CDR3 sequence: CASSSGTSGRKEQYF.